The clone carrying this T cell receptor beta chain appeared a few times. Antigen unknown. This CDR3 contains 12 residues. Trimming cost V 3 bases and J 3 bases, with 6 bases left between them. Germline values: CDR1 MNHEY, CDR2 SMNVEV (reference sequence). Clones were read by immunoSEQ multiplex PCR, and TCRdb kept only the in-frame ones, dropping some. The sample shows 25,000 to 30,000 clones, about 75% of them seen only once. This sample is drawn from a study of vaccination effects on CD4 cells after COVID-19. Study-level background: Sampling occurred a median 72 days post second dose, range 14 to 241. Study-level findings and limits: Marked contraction was observed in infection-induced and vaccine-induced clones late after vaccination. Healthy vaccine recipients' vaccine-induced clones were almost all SARS-CoV-2 mono-reactive.

ViraFEST assay sequencing came after antigen-specific CD4+ T cells were expanded with viral peptide pools. Following 10 days of culture, CD4+ T cells were isolated. Participants received two doses of either the BNT162b2 or mRNA-1273 vaccine. The chain is built from TRBV27 and TRBJ2-7, with no clear D. This receptor was obtained from a human donor who received a COVID-19 vaccine. Some clones in this sample may be carry-over from other donors' samples. The sample in question was CD4+ T cells from PBMCs cultured with SARS-CoV-2 spike peptides, obtained after COVID-19 vaccination. Here the CDR3 reads CASSFPLYEQYV. The CDR3 DNA sequence: TGTGCCAGCAGTTTCCCTCTCTACGAGCAGTACGTC.